One sample yielded the 15 T cell receptor beta chains listed below, sequenced in a study of cytomegalovirus exposure and HLA in healthy donors. Primers: 60 Vbeta forward and 13 Jbeta reverse. Produced via immunoSEQ multiplex PCR; TCRdb's table is partial and in-frame only. The top ten clones hold 2% to 3% of a sample with some 190,000 clones, approximately 73% of them seen once. Sequenced: PBMCs. The receptor source for this set is a woman in her twenties or thirties in good health and CMV-seropositive.

The DNA for the CDR3 is TGTGCCAGCAGCCAAAAGGGAGGGGGGGGAACAGATACGCAGTATTTT. This codes for CASSQKGGGGTDTQYF. The gene calls are TRBV9 and TRBJ2-3; a possible D gene is TRBD2 (7 bases). This CDR3 spans 16 amino acids. Germline assignment: CDR1 SGDLS and CDR2 YYNGEE. Trimming removed 4 bases from V and 3 bases from J, with 18 bases in between.

This chain links TRBV6-1 with TRBJ2-2, with D possibly being TRBD1 (5 bases). Germline CDR1 and CDR2: MNHNS and SASEGT. The V end lost 10 bases, the J end lost 5 bases, and 17 bases lay between the germline ends. This CDR3 region has 14 residues. CDR3 coding DNA: TGTGCCACCCTCCGGCAGGGATGGACCGGGGAGCTGTTTTTT. This sequence encodes CATLRQGWTGELFF.

The rearrangement joins TRBV7-3 to TRBJ2-7, with TRBD2 matching over 10 bases. V gave up 4 bases and J gave up 6 bases; unmatched junction bases: 3. The CDR3 is 13 residues long. Germline loops: CDR1 SGHTA, CDR2 FQGTGA. The DNA for the CDR3 is TGTGCCAGCAGCTCGTTAGCGGGGGGCGAGCAGTACTTC. Its translation: CASSSLAGGEQYF.

This clone has just one count. The rearrangement uses TRBV5-8 and TRBJ1-2; 7 nucleotides agree with TRBD1. The CDR3 is made up of 15 amino acids. The ends lost 4 bases at V and 4 bases at J; junction bases unmatched: 10. CDR1 is SGHTS and CDR2 is YDEGEE in the germline V gene. The DNA of the CDR3 is TGTGCCAGCAGCCGAACAGGGGTCCGGGGCTATGGCTACACCTTC. Its protein is CASSRTGVRGYGYTF. The variable domain in full, completed from reference TRBV5-8 and TRBJ1-2, reads EAGVTQSPTHLIKTRGQQATLRCSPISGHTSVYWYQQALGLGLQFLLWYDEGEERNRGNFPPRFSGRQFPNYSSELNVNALELEDSALYLCASSRTGVRGYGYTFGSGTRLTVV.

This clone was recorded a few times. The genes are TRBV4-2 and TRBJ2-1; the match to TRBD1 covers 8 bases. CDR3 size: 16 residues. CDR1 and CDR2 from the germline V gene are LGHNA and YNFKEQ. Trimming removed 4 bases from V and 2 bases from J; junction bases left unmatched: 7. CDR3 sequence reads: CASSPIRQGTYNEQFF. DNA of the CDR3: TGTGCCAGCAGCCCAATCAGACAGGGGACCTACAATGAGCAGTTCTTC.

This chain joins TRBV9 and TRBJ2-3; unclear D gene. V lost 4 bases, J lost 2 bases, and 17 bases lay in between. The CDR3 totals 16 residues. Germline V gene sequence: CDR1 SGDLS, CDR2 YYNGEE. The CDR3 protein is CASSLPSAPTTDTQYF. CDR3 in DNA: TGTGCCAGCAGCCTCCCCAGCGCACCCACCACAGATACGCAGTATTTT. Based on the CDR3 plus reference TRBV9 and TRBJ2-3, the full variable domain is DSGVTQTPKHLITATGQRVTLRCSPRSGDLSVYWYQQSLDQGLQFLIQYYNGEERAKGNILERFSAQQFPDLHSELNLSSLELGDSALYFCASSLPSAPTTDTQYFGPGTRLTVL.

This clone came up a few times. This chain links TRBV10-3 with TRBJ2-7, with a weak D call TRBD2 (6 bases). The V gene's germline CDR1 is ENHRY and CDR2 SYGVKD. The CDR3 is 13 residues long. The V and J ends lost 5 bases and 3 bases respectively, with 11 bases between them. In DNA, the CDR3 is TGTGCCATCAGTCCGCGGGGACGCTACGAGCAGTACTTC. The encoded protein is CAISPRGRYEQYF.

The rearrangement uses TRBV4-3 and TRBJ1-1, with D possibly matching TRBD1 (5 bases). The CDR3 contains 15 residues. In germline, CDR1 is LGHNA, CDR2 YSLEER. V shed 4 bases and J shed 0 bases, with 12 bases lying between them. CDR3 sequence: CASSPRGDMNTEAFF. Here the CDR3 DNA reads TGCGCCAGCAGCCCGCGGGGCGACATGAACACTGAAGCTTTCTTT.

The chain has TRBV28 and TRBJ1-5; no clear D. The germline V gene has CDR1 MDHEN and CDR2 SYDVKM. This CDR3 region has 13 residues. Trimming removed 3 bases at V and 0 bases at J, with 3 bases between. The CDR3 DNA reads TGTGCCAGCAGTTTCTATAGCAATCAGCCCCAGCATTTT. This sequence encodes CASSFYSNQPQHF.

This chain links TRBV6-5 with TRBJ1-2; D gene unclear. Germline CDR1 and CDR2: MNHEY and SVGAGI. The CDR3 covers 15 residues. V lost 0 bases and J lost 0, with 8 bases in between. The CDR3 is CASSYSPDANYGYTF. CDR3 nucleotides: TGTGCCAGCAGTTACTCGCCAGATGCTAACTATGGCTACACCTTC.

The chain joins TRBV27 to TRBJ1-1; D unresolved. The CDR3 extends over 15 amino acids. Looked up from germline, CDR1 is MNHEY and CDR2 is SMNVEV (reference sequence). V lost 0 bases to trimming and J lost 0 bases, with 8 bases between them. For the CDR3, the DNA is TGTGCCAGCAGTTTATCTTGGCAGATGAACACTGAAGCTTTCTTT. It codes for CASSLSWQMNTEAFF.

The rearrangement joins TRBV11-3 to TRBJ2-7; possible D gene TRBD1, 6 bases. The CDR3 extends over 16 amino acids. Germline V gives CDR1 SGHNT, CDR2 YENEEA. Trimming stripped 2 bases from V and 4 bases from J, with 18 bases between. The CDR3 protein is CASSLIQLGAVYEQYF. The CDR3 region has the DNA TGTGCCAGCAGCTTAATACAGTTGGGGGCAGTTTACGAGCAGTACTTC.

The genes are TRBV4-3 and TRBJ1-2; D remains unclear. Trimming cost V 0 bases and J 5 bases, with 10 bases left between them. The CDR3 totals 14 residues. CDR1 is LGHNA, CDR2 YSLEER, per germline. CDR3 amino acids: CASSQDRVRYGYTF. CDR3 nucleotide sequence: TGCGCCAGCAGCCAAGATCGGGTGAGATATGGCTACACCTTC.

The chain employs TRBV6-1 and TRBJ1-1; D unclear. CDR3 size: 14 residues. The V end was cut by 5 bases, the J end by 4 bases, with 14 bases between. Germline V gene sequence: CDR1 MNHNS, CDR2 SASEGT. CDR3 protein: CASSLRERGTEAFF. The CDR3, as DNA: TGTGCCAGCAGTTTAAGGGAGCGCGGCACTGAAGCTTTCTTT.

V gene TRBV4-3 combines with J gene TRBJ2-1, with D perhaps matching TRBD1 (6 bases). From germline, CDR1 is LGHNA and CDR2 YSLEER. The CDR3 contains 13 residues. The germline V and J ends were trimmed by 1 base and 7 bases, with 8 bases remaining between them. In DNA form, the CDR3 reads TGCGCCAGCAGCCAAGTGAGGGGGAATGAGCAGTTCTTC. It translates to CASSQVRGNEQFF.